Listed below are T cell receptor beta chains from one sample, sequenced in a study of shared clonotypes between healthy human individuals. Libraries were prepared by immunoSEQ multiplex PCR; TCRdb keeps only in-frame clonotypes and omits some of them. The sample holds 500,000 to 550,000 clones, around 95% seen once. The specimen was naive CD4+ T cells sorted from blood. These receptor sequences come from a woman under 40 in good health. Both conserved end residues are part of each CDR3. A D gene is named only where the DNA matches it firmly. Clone sizes are given selectively: once, few, many, or a class where the clone is expanded.

V gene,clone size,J gene,D gene,CDR3 protein,CDR3 DNA
TRBV4-1,.,TRBJ2-1,.,CASSQTSSYNEQFF,TGCGCCAGCAGTCAAACTAGTTCCTACAATGAGCAGTTCTTC
TRBV29-1,.,TRBJ2-7,.,CSGRGTSYEQYF,TGCAGCGGTAGGGGGACAAGCTACGAGCAGTACTTC
TRBV15,.,TRBJ1-6,TRBD1,CATSRETGNNSPLHF,TGTGCCACCAGCAGAGAGACAGGGAATAATTCACCCCTCCACTTT
TRBV19,once,TRBJ1-5,.,CASSLTNNGNQPQHF,TGTGCCAGTAGCCTTACGAACAATGGCAATCAGCCCCAGCATTTT
TRBV11-3,once,TRBJ2-3,TRBD2,CASSPGLADTDTQYF,TGTGCCAGCAGCCCCGGACTAGCGGACACAGATACGCAGTATTTT
TRBV2,.,TRBJ2-7,TRBD1,CASRTGGSYEQYF,TGTGCCAGTAGGACAGGGGGCTCCTACGAGCAGTACTTC
TRBV28,.,TRBJ2-7,TRBD2,CASSPFWPRGGAAAEQYF,TGTGCCAGCAGTCCCTTTTGGCCCCGGGGGGGGGCAGCGGCCGAGCAGTACTTC
TRBV12-5,once,TRBJ2-3,TRBD2,CASGLGLAGSTDTQYF,TGTGCTAGTGGTCTTGGACTAGCGGGGAGCACAGATACGCAGTATTTT
TRBV28,.,TRBJ1-5,.,CASSLYRKIKPQHF,TGTGCCAGCAGTTTATACAGGAAGATTAAGCCCCAGCATTTT
TRBV7-9,.,TRBJ1-4,.,CASSSQDLEKLFF,TGTGCCAGCAGTTCACAGGATTTAGAAAAACTGTTTTTT
TRBV5-1,.,TRBJ2-5,.,CASRIAVGQGETQYF,TGCGCCAGCAGAATAGCCGTGGGGCAAGGAGAGACCCAGTACTTC
TRBV7-2,.,TRBJ2-1,TRBD2,CASSGGLAPYNEQFF,TGTGCCAGCAGCGGCGGACTAGCGCCCTACAATGAGCAGTTCTTC
TRBV7-2,.,TRBJ2-5,TRBD1,CASSLLPGIGTGGETQYF,TGTGCCAGCAGCTTACTCCCGGGGATCGGGACAGGGGGTGAGACCCAGTACTTC
TRBV6-1,.,TRBJ1-2,.,CASSGRWSNYGYTF,TGTGCCAGCAGTGGAAGGTGGTCTAACTATGGCTACACCTTC
TRBV19,.,TRBJ2-7,.,CASSIGVGSTSRYEQYF,TGTGCCAGTAGTATAGGGGTCGGTTCGACTAGTCGGTACGAGCAGTACTTC
TRBV18,.,TRBJ2-1,TRBD1,CASSSRDRGLEVNEQFF,TGTGCCTCCTCATCCAGGGACAGGGGGCTCGAAGTCAATGAGCAGTTCTTC
TRBV18,once,TRBJ1-1,.,CASSLTDSEAFF,TGTGCCAGCTCGCTCACGGACTCTGAAGCTTTCTTT
TRBV11-2,.,TRBJ2-2,.,CASSLIVGLNTGELFF,TGTGCCAGCAGCTTAATTGTGGGACTTAACACCGGGGAGCTGTTTTTT
TRBV28,.,TRBJ2-1,.,CASIVFQGAGEQFF,TGTGCCAGCATAGTTTTTCAAGGGGCGGGAGAGCAGTTCTTC